One and the same sample provided the 23 T cell receptor beta chains below, sequenced in a study of cytotoxic CD8 clonotypes in ibrutinib-treated CLL. Some clones are missing from TCRdb's copy, which holds only in-frame ones; the method was immunoSEQ multiplex PCR. This table has 30,000 to 40,000 clones, approximately 69% appearing once. Sequenced here: PBMCs, sampled before ibrutinib treatment. The origin of the receptors is a human donor with chronic lymphocytic leukemia.

This chain connects TRBV13 to TRBJ2-7; TRBD2 is a possible D gene (6 bases). The CDR3 consists of 15 residues. V dropped 5 bases and J dropped 3 bases, with 17 bases sitting between them. Per the germline V gene, CDR1 is PRHDT and CDR2 is FYEKMQ (reference sequence). The CDR3 here is CASSIVEGPLYEQYF. Here the CDR3 DNA reads TGTGCCAGCAGCATAGTGGAGGGACCCCTCTACGAGCAGTACTTC.

The chain recombines TRBV7-5 with TRBJ2-7; the DNA was not compared with TRBD1, the D call given in the table. TRBV7-5 is a known pseudogene. The CDR3 is 13 residues long. The CDR3, as DNA: TGTGTCAGAAGCTTAAGTGGGCTCTACGAGCAGTACTTC. Translation: CVRSLSGLYEQYF.

This clone has only a few counts. This rearrangement joins TRBV9 to TRBJ2-1; 9 nucleotides align to TRBD1. J was trimmed by 1 base and V by 4 bases; bases with no gene match: 9. CDR3 length: 17 residues. The germline gives CDR1 SGDLS, CDR2 YYNGEE. CDR3 loop: CASSPRTGGASYNEQFF. In nucleotides, the CDR3 is TGTGCCAGCAGCCCCCGAACAGGGGGCGCGTCCTACAATGAGCAGTTCTTC.

V gene TRBV23-1 combines with J gene TRBJ2-5, with D maybe TRBD1 (6 bases). TRBV23-1 is flagged as an ORF with uncertain function. This CDR3 has 15 amino acids. The V gene lost 4 bases and the J gene lost 1 base, with 13 bases spanning the gap. The CDR3, as DNA: TGCGCCAGCAGTCGCGCCGGGACACGCCAAGAGACCCAGTACTTC. Translated, it gives CASSRAGTRQETQYF.

In this sample, this clone turned up many times. This sequence joins TRBV11-3 and TRBJ2-2; TRBD2 matches at 9 bases. J lost 6 bases, V lost 4 bases, and 3 bases had no gene match. Germline V CDR1 and CDR2: SGHNT, YENEEA. The length of the CDR3 is 14 residues. The CDR3 coding sequence is TGTGCCAGCAGCTCGGGGACTAGCTCCGGGGAGCTGTTTTTT. Its translation is CASSSGTSSGELFF.

This clone was found many times. The chain couples TRBV2 to TRBJ1-6; TRBD1 matches at 10 bases. Losses at the gene ends were 6 bases for V and 6 bases for J; bases not matched to a gene: 2. This CDR3 has 14 residues. Per germline, CDR1 SNHLY and CDR2 FYNNEI. The CDR3 here is CASRGTGVNSPLHF. The CDR3 DNA sequence: TGTGCCAGCAGAGGGACAGGGGTTAATTCACCCCTCCACTTT.

This clone was picked up one time. The chain employs TRBV28 and TRBJ2-2; unclear D gene. Germline V CDR1 and CDR2: MDHEN, SYDVKM. The CDR3 covers 11 residues. V lost 5 bases and J 5 bases, leaving 3 bases between the germline ends. The CDR3 coding sequence is TGTGCCAGCAGTCCAACCGGGGAGCTGTTTTTT. Its translation is CASSPTGELFF.

The chain has TRBV7-2 and TRBJ2-2, with D possibly being TRBD2 (6 bases). The CDR3 covers 15 residues. Germline CDR1 reads SGHTA; CDR2 reads FQGNSA. V was shortened by 8 bases and J by 5 bases, with 18 bases between the two germline ends. The CDR3 loop is CASVLVGGGTGELFF. CDR3 in DNA: TGTGCCAGCGTCCTTGTCGGGGGTGGGACCGGGGAGCTGTTTTTT.

V usage is TRBV28 and J usage is TRBJ2-5; 10 bases line up with TRBD2. This CDR3 is built from 19 residues. Germline values: CDR1 MDHEN, CDR2 SYDVKM. V shed 0 bases, J shed 6 bases, and the junction held 16 bases outside the gene matches. The CDR3 DNA reads as TGTGCCAGCAGTTTATGGGTCTTTTTAGCGGGGGGCCCCAAGAAGACCCAGTACTTC. Its protein product is CASSLWVFLAGGPKKTQYF.

This rearrangement joins TRBV5-6 to TRBJ2-7; D is uncertain. This CDR3 comprises 11 residues. Germline values: CDR1 SGHDT, CDR2 YYEEEE. V gave up 5 bases and J gave up 2 bases, with 5 bases separating them. In DNA form, the CDR3 reads TGTGCCAGCAGAACGGCCTACGAGCAGTACTTC. Encoded protein: CASRTAYEQYF.

The rearrangement uses TRBV7-3 and TRBJ1-2; TRBD1 is a possible D gene (6 bases). Trimming removed 1 base from V and 4 bases from J, with 10 bases in between. CDR3 length: 14 residues. Germline CDR1 is SGHTA and CDR2 is FQGTGA. The CDR3 is CASSLNPDSYGYTF. The CDR3, as DNA: TGTGCCAGCAGCTTAAACCCGGACAGCTATGGCTACACCTTC.

J is TRBJ2-2 and V is TRBV18, with TRBD1 matching over 7 bases. CDR1 KGHSH and CDR2 LQKENI come from the germline V gene. The CDR3 consists of 15 residues. Trimming cost V 3 bases and J 2 bases; bases outside gene matches: 3. CDR3 loop: CASSPDRVNTGELFF. CDR3 sequence (DNA): TGTGCCAGCTCACCCGACAGGGTTAACACCGGGGAGCTGTTTTTT. The full variable domain, in which reference TRBV18 and TRBJ2-2 provide the parts outside the CDR3, is NAGVMQNPRHLVRRRGQEARLRCSPMKGHSHVYWYRQLPEEGLKFMVYLQKENIIDESGMPKERFSAEFPKEGPSILRIQQVVRGDSAAYFCASSPDRVNTGELFFGEGSRLTVL.

The chain carries TRBV2 and TRBJ1-1; D is uncertain. The CDR3 runs to 12 residues. Germline loops: CDR1 SNHLY, CDR2 FYNNEI. Trimming took off 2 bases at V and 11 bases at J, with 12 bases between the two ends. The CDR3 nucleotides read TGTGCCAGCAGTGAACGGTTGGGGAGGGCTTTCTTT. Translation: CASSERLGRAFF.

V gene TRBV10-1 combines with J gene TRBJ1-2, with 8 bases fitting TRBD1. From germline, CDR1 is WNHNN and CDR2 SYGVQD (reference sequence). This CDR3 contains 13 residues. The J segment lost 6 bases and the V segment lost 5 bases, leaving 5 bases of the junction unmatched. The CDR3 nucleotides are TGCGCCAGCAGTCGGACAGGGTGTCATGGCTACACCTTC. Translated: CASSRTGCHGYTF.

The V and J genes are TRBV5-1 and TRBJ2-3; D gene uncertain. The V gene lost 0 bases and the J gene lost 0 bases, with 11 bases spanning the gap. The CDR3 covers 16 residues. Germline CDR1 SGHRS, CDR2 YFSETQ. The CDR3 region has the DNA TGCGCCAGCAGCTTGGTTCCCACTTCTAGCACAGATACGCAGTATTTT. This translates into CASSLVPTSSTDTQYF.

The chain recombines TRBV10-3 with TRBJ2-7, with D unresolved. CDR3 length equals 14 residues. CDR1 ENHRY and CDR2 SYGVKD come from the germline V gene. Trimming left V 4 bases short and J 0 bases short, with 10 bases between. CDR3: CAISGSTVSYEQYF. The CDR3 nucleotides read TGTGCCATCAGTGGTTCCACAGTCTCCTACGAGCAGTACTTC.

The chain employs TRBV5-1 and TRBJ2-3, with D uncertain. The V gene lost 0 bases and the J gene lost 5 bases, with 10 bases spanning the gap. The germline V gene has CDR1 SGHRS and CDR2 YFSETQ. The CDR3 covers 14 residues. The CDR3 nucleotides are TGCGCCAGCAGCTTGGCCAGTGTTGAAGATACGCAGTATTTT. Translated: CASSLASVEDTQYF.

The V and J genes are TRBV20-1 and TRBJ2-3, with D uncertain. CDR1 and CDR2 from the germline V gene are DFQATT and SNEGSKA (reference sequence). V was cut by 2 bases and J by 7 bases, with 4 bases left in between. The CDR3 length is 10 residues. The CDR3 here is CSARTNTQYF. CDR3 sequence (DNA): TGCAGTGCTAGAACTAATACGCAGTATTTT.

The sample holds a few counts of this clone. The germline gene is not matched at one end of the junction; a read error may be the cause. This sequence joins TRBV14 and TRBJ1-4, with TRBD1 as a possible D gene (6 bases). The germline V gene encodes CDR1 SGHDN and CDR2 FVKESK. The CDR3 is 13 amino acids. The CDR3 nucleotides read TGTGCCAGCAGTCAAGGGGGGAAATTTCCTCTGTTTTTT. It translates to CASSQGGKFPLFF.

This chain uses TRBV28 with TRBJ2-7, with 7 positions matching TRBD2. Germline lookup yields CDR1 MDHEN and CDR2 SYDVKM. J gave up 0 bases and V 3 bases, and 8 bases lay outside the gene matches. There are 16 residues in the CDR3. This chain's CDR3 is CASSFGRTRLSYEQYF. CDR3 nucleotide sequence: TGTGCCAGCAGTTTTGGCCGGACTAGACTCTCCTACGAGCAGTACTTC.

Of note for this clone: A much more abundant neighbour one base away suggests this may be a read error. The same CDR3 is also encoded by other DNA sequences in this sample. J is TRBJ1-2 and V is TRBV18; D is possibly TRBD1 (5 bases). V was cut by 0 bases and J by 4 bases, with 9 bases left in between. CDR1 is KGHSH, CDR2 LQKENI, per germline. The CDR3 has 14 residues. The CDR3 DNA reads TGTGCCAGCTCACCACCGACAGAAAGCTATGGCTACACCTTC. It encodes CASSPPTESYGYTF.

The rearrangement uses TRBV29-1 and TRBJ2-1; 11 bases match TRBD2. Germline assignment: CDR1 SQVTM and CDR2 ANQGSEA. This CDR3 spans 17 amino acids. J lost 5 bases, V lost 3 bases, and 12 bases had no gene match. The CDR3 reads CSVDGLAGGQTNNEQFF. Written as DNA, the CDR3 is TGCAGCGTTGACGGCCTAGCGGGGGGACAAACCAACAATGAGCAGTTCTTC.

The chain has TRBV10-3 and TRBJ2-1; D is unclear. Germline assignment: CDR1 ENHRY and CDR2 SYGVKD. The CDR3 sequence is 13 residues long. V shed 0 bases and J shed 6 bases, with 6 bases lying between them. The CDR3 here is CAISESNGNEQFF. The DNA for the CDR3 is TGTGCCATCAGTGAGTCGAATGGCAATGAGCAGTTCTTC.